This T cell receptor (beta chain) was identified during a study of tumor and adjacent non-tumor tissue in lung cancer (dated by TCRdb to between 2018 and 2020). In terms of the full investigation: Patients with adenocarcinoma (12), squamous cell carcinoma (2) and small cell lung cancer (1) were included in the cohort. TCRbeta CDR3 sequencing was performed on about 30 paired specimens, with one tumor sample and one normal lung sample collected per patient. Among the 15 or so patients, ages ranged from roughly 31 to 76 years, some ten were men and 5 were women, and disease was TNM stage I to III. Bulk TCRbeta repertoires were compared between lung tumor tissue and matched distant non-tumor lung tissue obtained from around 16 lung cancer patients. Sequencing generated a total of some 130 million productive TCRbeta reads, averaging roughly 4.4 million reads per sample. Overall study results and their limits: TCR diversity was significantly higher in younger patients, and greater tumor TCR diversity was associated with shorter overall survival and shorter disease-free survival. With only roughly 14 patients in the cohort, the authors noted that larger samples and more detailed clinical data are needed. Neither the sequencing platform nor unique molecular identifiers are named or mentioned anywhere in the methods. A significantly larger cumulative share of the repertoire was made up by the top 100 clones in normal lung than in tumor tissue. Because peripheral blood was not sequenced, the blood TCRbeta repertoires of the lung cancer patients in the study went unexamined. Tumor tissue showed significantly greater TCR diversity (inverse Simpson) than normal lung tissue (roughly 430 vs 170, P = 0.0075, Mann-Whitney U test).

RNA was isolated from bulk, unsorted tissue, and RNA quality was assessed with a NanoDrop ND-1000 and an Agilent 2100. Donors were newly diagnosed lung cancer patients admitted for thoracic surgery in China between August and November 2014, without prior chemotherapy. Patients with previous radiotherapy or chemotherapy, or with another concurrent cancer, were excluded from the study. Pieces of surgical tissue measuring about 1-2.1 cm3 were kept in RNAlater solution and held at -80 degrees C until needed. The protocol used for the library was multiplex PCR. Sequencing used an Illumina HiSeq 2500. TCRbeta libraries were constructed through three rounds of nested PCR with primers (Table S4) according to protocols adapted from ARM-PCR. Before sequencing, PCR products of 200-500 bp were excised from the gel and purified with the QIAquick gel extraction kit. Regarding the original processing steps: Trimmomatic was used to clean the reads, FLASH merged the cleaned reads into complete CDR3 sequences, and MiTCR assigned the sequences to V(D)J germline segments. Clonal diversity was computed as the inverse Simpson's index with VDJtools. In-frame sequences lacking a premature stop codon were counted as productive reads. TCRdb reanalyzed the raw reads on its own, using fastp at Q25 for trimming and MiXCR for clone calling, and kept in-frame beta chains. Each record represents a unique CDR3 protein, reported with the most common genes and DNA among its rows. The V and J calls follow TCRdb's processing rather than the paper's. The sample table shows roughly 65,000 distinct CDR3 sequences, and roughly 56% are seen once. The top ten clones comprise 20% to 25% of the sample.

As to this clonotype: Its antigen is unknown. The junction differs from germline at one of its ends, possibly a read error.

From the germline V gene, CDR1 is MNHEY and CDR2 is SVGEGT. From the cysteine up to the phenylalanine, the CDR3 has a length of 15 residues. This entry keeps only the CDR3 DNA: 45 bases, framed from base 1. The clonotype was recovered from a man aged 45 to 65 with non-small cell lung cancer. The sequence is built from TRBV6-2 or TRBV6-3 and TRBJ1-5; TRBD1 matches 7 bases in the middle. Sequenced material: lung tumor tissue. Here is the DNA: TGTGCCAGCACCAAGACAGGGAGGGCAAATCAGCCCCAGCGTTTT. Its protein product is CASTKTGRANQPQRF.